The clone carrying this TCR beta chain has just one count. The sample is drawn from a study of cytomegalovirus exposure and HLA in healthy donors. The CDR3 consists of 14 residues. Germline CDR1 SGDLS, CDR2 YYNGEE. V lost 1 base to trimming and J lost 9 bases; unmatched junction nucleotides: 7. 13 Jbeta primers and 60 Vbeta primers were used for the PCR. Here immunoSEQ multiplex PCR was the method, and the copy in TCRdb shows in-frame clones only, minus some. This repertoire shows approximately 88,000 clones, 60% to 85% found once; its top ten account for approximately 5.1%. In nominal health when sampled, donors likely had unrecorded immune exposures nonetheless.

The sequence was collected from a man between 25 and 39 years old in good health and CMV-seropositive. Sequences were obtained from PBMCs. This chain joins TRBV9 and TRBJ2-1, with TRBD2 matching 7 bases. The CDR3 reads CASSVLAAQGEQFF. CDR3 in DNA: TGTGCCAGCAGCGTACTAGCGGCCCAGGGTGAGCAGTTCTTC.